The 32 T cell receptor beta chains reported below all come from one sample, sequenced in a study of T cell changes during pregnancy in multiple sclerosis. Sequencing used immunoSEQ multiplex PCR; TCRdb keeps in-frame clones, though not all of them. The sample yields 50,000 to 70,000 clones, approximately 92% seen once. The sample consisted of peripheral blood, taken in the first trimester of pregnancy. These receptors originate from a female donor with multiple sclerosis, enrolled in a pregnancy study.

The chain couples TRBV11-1 to TRBJ2-5; D may be TRBD1 (6 bases). The V gene's germline CDR1 is SGHAT and CDR2 FQDESV (reference sequence). The germline V and J ends were trimmed by 4 bases and 4 bases, with 16 bases remaining between them. CDR3 length equals 15 residues. The CDR3 coding sequence is TGTGCCAGCAGCTCCCACGGCAGGGGATCAGAGACCCAGTACTTC. Translated, it gives CASSSHGRGSETQYF.

This chain connects TRBV18 to TRBJ2-7; 9 bases fit TRBD1. Germline V gene sequence: CDR1 KGHSH, CDR2 LQKENI. The CDR3 has 15 residues. Trimming cost V 6 bases and J 6 bases; bases outside gene matches: 12. CDR3 bases: TGTGCCAGCTCGTCCACAGGGGGCGCATCCGCCGAGCAGTACTTC. Amino acid sequence: CASSSTGGASAEQYF.

The rearrangement uses TRBV4-3 and TRBJ2-7, with 9 positions matching TRBD1. V lost 0 bases and J lost 4; bases outside the gene matches: 7. The CDR3 length is 16 residues. The germline V gene has CDR1 LGHNA and CDR2 YSLEER. The CDR3 DNA is TGCGCCAGCAGCCAAGATTGGAGGACAGGGGCATACGAGCAGTACTTC. It is translated as CASSQDWRTGAYEQYF.

This clone was detected a few times. This chain uses TRBV6-1 with TRBJ1-6; possibly TRBD1 for D (5 bases). V was cut by 9 bases and J by 6 bases, with 12 bases left in between. CDR1 is MNHNS, CDR2 SASEGT, per germline. The CDR3 runs to 13 residues. The CDR3 bases are TGTGCCAGTAGGGCGGGACTTAATTCACCCCTCCACTTT. The encoded protein is CASRAGLNSPLHF.

The chain recombines TRBV14 with TRBJ2-5; D possibly corresponds to TRBD1 (5 bases). CDR3 length: 15 residues. Germline values: CDR1 SGHDN, CDR2 FVKESK. Between the trimmed V and J ends, which lost 0 bases and 7 bases, there was a span of 15 bases. Written as DNA, the CDR3 is TGTGCCAGCAGCCAAGAGGCCAGGGTGTGGGCGACCCAGTACTTC. This translates into CASSQEARVWATQYF.

This chain connects TRBV7-7 to TRBJ2-1; TRBD2 agrees at 7 bases. Germline V gives CDR1 SSHAT, CDR2 FNYEAQ (reference sequence). This CDR3 contains 15 residues. Unmatched junction bases numbered 8, after V lost 5 bases and J lost 4 bases. This chain's CDR3 is CASSPGSGEYNEQFF. In nucleotides, the CDR3 is TGTGCCAGCAGCCCGGGAAGCGGGGAGTACAATGAGCAGTTCTTC.

The rearrangement links TRBV6-4 to TRBJ1-1; D is uncertain. The germline V and J ends were trimmed by 6 bases and 5 bases, with 13 bases remaining between them. Germline-derived CDR1 and CDR2 are MRHNA and SNTAGT. This CDR3 has 13 amino acids. The CDR3 loop is CASRDSGMTEAFF. The CDR3, as DNA: TGTGCCAGCAGGGATAGCGGAATGACTGAAGCTTTCTTT.

The rearrangement joins TRBV30 to TRBJ2-5; 8 bases line up with TRBD1. The CDR3 contains 16 residues. CDR1 and CDR2 from the germline V gene are GTSNPN and SVGIG (reference sequence). V was clipped by 2 bases and J by 2 bases; unmatched bases: 10. The CDR3 sequence is CAWSYHRDRPQETQYF. The CDR3 DNA reads as TGTGCCTGGAGTTACCACCGGGACAGGCCGCAAGAGACCCAGTACTTC.

The chain links TRBV4-1 to TRBJ1-2; D is uncertain. Per germline, CDR1 MGHRA and CDR2 YSYEKL. Trimming removed 4 bases from V and 8 bases from J, with 11 bases in between. The CDR3 has 12 residues. The CDR3 sequence: CASSLEGLGYTF. The DNA of the CDR3 is TGCGCCAGCAGCCTGGAGGGCTTGGGCTACACCTTC.

This clone appeared a single time. The chain uses TRBV29-1 and TRBJ1-6; maybe TRBD1 (6 bases). V shed 7 bases and J shed 7 bases, with 17 bases lying between them. Germline-derived CDR1 and CDR2 are SQVTM and ANQGSEA. This CDR3 comprises 14 residues. DNA for the CDR3: TGCAGCGCGCAGGGGTCGGCAGCCAATTCACCCCTCCACTTT. The encoded protein is CSAQGSAANSPLHF.

V is TRBV5-6 and J is TRBJ1-2; TRBD1 matches 7 bases. J was trimmed by 8 bases and V by 4 bases; bases with no gene match: 5. Germline V gene sequence: CDR1 SGHDT, CDR2 YYEEEE. CDR3 length: 12 amino acids. As DNA, the CDR3 is TGTGCCAGCAGCGGTGACAGGGACGGCTACACCTTC. It codes for CASSGDRDGYTF.

The chain recombines TRBV5-8 with TRBJ2-7; tentative D call: TRBD2 (7 bases). This CDR3 comprises 13 residues. Germline values: CDR1 SGHTS, CDR2 YDEGEE. V lost 5 bases, J lost 5 bases, and 14 bases lay in between. CDR3 in DNA: TGTGCCAGCAGTTCCTGGGGGGGGCACGAGCAGTACTTC. Translation: CASSSWGGHEQYF.

V and J are TRBV27 and TRBJ1-2; TRBD1 matches 7 bases. The germline gives CDR1 MNHEY, CDR2 SMNVEV (reference sequence). V trimming: 5 bases; J trimming: 8 bases; junction bases outside the gene matches: 8. This CDR3 spans 13 amino acids. CDR3 DNA sequence: TGTGCCAGCAGTCCAACGACAGGGCAGGGCTACACCTTC. Its translation: CASSPTTGQGYTF.

The chain recombines TRBV18 with TRBJ1-4; weak D call: TRBD1 (5 bases). The germline V gene encodes CDR1 KGHSH and CDR2 LQKENI. CDR3 length: 15 amino acids. Trimming removed 6 bases from V and 7 bases from J, with 18 bases in between. DNA for the CDR3: TGTGCCAGCTCCCAGCAGCGGGGGGTGGTTGAAAAACTGTTTTTT. This codes for CASSQQRGVVEKLFF.

This rearrangement joins TRBV9 to TRBJ2-1; TRBD2 aligns across 8 bases. Germline V gene lookup returns CDR1 SGDLS and CDR2 YYNGEE. The CDR3 has 14 residues. V lost 6 bases and J lost 5; bases outside the gene matches: 7. The CDR3 loop is CASNERGPDNEQFF. The CDR3 DNA reads TGTGCCAGCAATGAGCGGGGGCCAGACAATGAGCAGTTCTTC.

The rearrangement uses TRBV27 and TRBJ2-7; tentative D call: TRBD2 (6 bases). The CDR3 consists of 13 residues. Germline CDR1 and CDR2: MNHEY and SMNVEV (reference sequence). V was clipped by 6 bases and J by 6 bases, with 15 bases between them. CDR3 bases: TGTGCCAGCAGGTACGGGAGTTCGGGCGAGCAGTACTTC. It translates to CASRYGSSGEQYF.

V is TRBV7-9 and J is TRBJ1-1; D perhaps matches TRBD1 (5 bases). Germline lookup yields CDR1 SEHNR and CDR2 FQNEAQ (reference sequence). The CDR3 is made up of 14 amino acids. The V and J ends lost 1 base and 7 bases respectively, with 13 bases between them. CDR3 protein: CASSLVAQGGEAFF. The CDR3 coding sequence is TGTGCCAGCAGCTTAGTGGCCCAGGGTGGTGAAGCTTTCTTT.

The rearrangement joins TRBV6-5 to TRBJ2-2; unclear D gene. The CDR3 has 15 residues. Germline V lookup: CDR1 MNHEY, CDR2 SVGAGI. Trimming left V 3 bases short and J 1 base short, with 9 bases between. Here the CDR3 DNA reads TGTGCCAGCAGTTATTCGGTTGTGAACACCGGGGAGCTGTTTTTT. Its translation: CASSYSVVNTGELFF.

The chain combines TRBV19 with TRBJ1-2, with a weak D call TRBD1 (5 bases). This CDR3 contains 13 residues. Germline values: CDR1 LNHDA, CDR2 SQIVND (reference sequence). Trimming pared 4 bases from V and 1 base from J, leaving 7 bases between. CDR3 protein: CASSTTDNYGYTF. The CDR3 bases are TGTGCCAGTAGTACGACAGATAACTATGGCTACACCTTC.

The chain recombines TRBV4-2 with TRBJ1-6; 8 bases align to TRBD1. This CDR3 is 17 amino acids long. The junction had 12 bases not matched to a gene; V was cut back by 0 bases and J by 11 bases. CDR1 LGHNA and CDR2 YNFKEQ come from the germline V gene. The CDR3 protein is CASSQDEVGTGHPPLHF. The CDR3 nucleotides read TGTGCCAGCAGCCAAGACGAAGTAGGGACAGGCCATCCACCCCTCCACTTT.

The gene calls are TRBV30 and TRBJ2-4; D may be TRBD1 (5 bases). Trimming cost V 5 bases and J 0 bases, with 8 bases left between them. The CDR3 runs 13 residues. CDR1 is GTSNPN and CDR2 is SVGIG in the germline V gene (reference sequence). CDR3 protein: CAWGAEAKNIQYF. The DNA for the CDR3 is TGTGCCTGGGGGGCGGAAGCCAAAAACATTCAGTACTTC.

This chain links TRBV5-1 with TRBJ1-5; TRBD1 matches at 7 bases. The CDR3 length is 19 residues. V was clipped by 2 bases and J by 6 bases; unmatched bases: 20. Germline V lookup: CDR1 SGHRS, CDR2 YFSETQ. The CDR3 nucleotides read TGCGCCAGCAGCTTTCTCGGAGGTAAAAGTAGGACAGGCGTTCAGCCCCAGCATTTT. The encoded protein is CASSFLGGKSRTGVQPQHF.

J is TRBJ1-2 and V is TRBV6-1; tentatively, D is TRBD1 (6 bases). The CDR3 extends over 14 amino acids. Between the trimmed V and J ends, which lost 4 bases and 4 bases, there was a span of 13 bases. Germline V CDR1 and CDR2: MNHNS, SASEGT. The CDR3 protein is CASSASGALYGYTF. CDR3 bases: TGTGCCAGCAGTGCCTCAGGGGCCCTCTATGGCTACACCTTC.

The chain joins TRBV7-2 to TRBJ2-3, with 10 bases identical to TRBD1. CDR3 length: 15 amino acids. Trimming took 6 bases from V and 5 from J; bases not matched to a gene: 8. CDR1 is SGHTA and CDR2 is FQGNSA in the germline V gene. For the CDR3, the DNA is TGTGCCAGCAGTTTACTGGGACAGGGGTTAGATACGCAGTATTTT. Translated: CASSLLGQGLDTQYF.

The V and J genes are TRBV9 and TRBJ2-7, with a possible D match to TRBD2 (5 bases). Trimming removed 5 bases at V and 1 base at J, with 10 bases between. The CDR3 is 13 amino acids. Germline V gives CDR1 SGDLS, CDR2 YYNGEE. The CDR3 spells CASSNGVSYEQYF. The CDR3, as DNA: TGTGCCAGCAGTAACGGGGTTTCCTACGAGCAGTACTTC.

The CDR3 sequence is CASSVRSGGPTDTQYF. DNA of the CDR3: TGTGCCAGCAGCGTTCGTAGCGGGGGGCCCACAGATACGCAGTATTTT. V and J are TRBV5-6 and TRBJ2-3, with TRBD2 identical over 10 bases. The J segment lost 2 bases and the V segment lost 4 bases, leaving 7 bases of the junction unmatched. The CDR3 totals 16 residues. Germline CDR1 reads SGHDT; CDR2 reads YYEEEE.

V usage is TRBV18 and J usage is TRBJ1-4; no firm D call. CDR1 and CDR2 (germline): KGHSH, LQKENI. V was pared by 3 bases and J by 0 bases, with 14 bases between. The CDR3 length is 17 residues. CDR3 bases: TGTGCCAGCTCACCGGTCGGCAGGTTGCCAACTAATGAAAAACTGTTTTTT. Protein product: CASSPVGRLPTNEKLFF.

The chain recombines TRBV10-3 with TRBJ2-7; TRBD1 matches 8 bases. The J segment lost 0 bases and the V segment lost 4 bases, leaving 2 bases of the junction unmatched. This CDR3 comprises 14 residues. CDR1 ENHRY and CDR2 SYGVKD come from the germline V gene. CDR3 protein: CAISGQGSSYEQYF. CDR3 coding DNA: TGTGCCATCAGTGGACAGGGGTCCTCCTACGAGCAGTACTTC.

The rearrangement joins TRBV7-2 to TRBJ2-2; tentatively, D is TRBD1 (5 bases). Germline assignment: CDR1 SGHTA and CDR2 FQGNSA. The CDR3 is 16 amino acids. Trimming took 0 bases from V and 5 from J, leaving 13 bases between them. The CDR3 nucleotides are TGTGCCAGCAGCTTAGCGCCCGCAGGGATTACCGGGGAGCTGTTTTTT. This encodes CASSLAPAGITGELFF.

This chain connects TRBV9 to TRBJ1-4; possibly TRBD1 for D (5 bases). This CDR3 has 15 amino acids. Germline CDR1 SGDLS, CDR2 YYNGEE. Trimming pared 0 bases from V and 7 bases from J, leaving 13 bases between. The CDR3 bases are TGTGCCAGCAGCGTAGACCAGGGTTCGGGTGAAAAACTGTTTTTT. Residues: CASSVDQGSGEKLFF. The full variable domain, completed using reference TRBV9 and TRBJ1-4, is DSGVTQTPKHLITATGQRVTLRCSPRSGDLSVYWYQQSLDQGLQFLIQYYNGEERAKGNILERFSAQQFPDLHSELNLSSLELGDSALYFCASSVDQGSGEKLFFGSGTQLSVL.

V gene TRBV7-3 combines with J gene TRBJ2-7; a weak D match, TRBD1 (5 bases). CDR1 is SGHTA, CDR2 FQGTGA, per germline. V lost 2 bases and J 2 bases, leaving 10 bases between the germline ends. This CDR3 is built from 14 residues. CDR3 coding DNA: TGTGCCAGCAGCTTATTCCCCAGGGCCTACGAGCAGTACTTC. This codes for CASSLFPRAYEQYF.

V is TRBV19 and J is TRBJ2-1; D may be TRBD2 (6 bases). Trimming shortened V by 3 bases and J by 4 bases, and 10 bases separated the two germline ends. Germline V gives CDR1 LNHDA, CDR2 SQIVND (reference sequence). The CDR3 covers 14 residues. CDR3 amino acids: CASSMGRPYNEQFF. The CDR3 nucleotides are TGTGCCAGTAGTATGGGGAGGCCTTACAATGAGCAGTTCTTC.